The 10 T cell receptor beta chains below all came from one sample that was sequenced in a study of shared clonotypes between healthy human individuals. Naive CD8 cells, CD45RO-negative and positively selected for CCR7, excluded terminally differentiated effector memory CD45RA+ cells. Measured with immunoSEQ multiplex PCR; TCRdb has only the in-frame clones, and not every one. The data contain around 1.9 million clones, 90% to 95% of them singletons. Material for sequencing was naive CD8+ T cells from PBMCs. The receptors originated from a man younger than 35 in good health. Some clones in this sample may be carry-over from other donors' samples.

J is TRBJ2-5 and V is TRBV4-2; a possible D gene is TRBD2 (6 bases). This CDR3 is built from 15 residues. The germline V gene encodes CDR1 LGHNA and CDR2 YNFKEQ. The V end was cut by 0 bases, the J end by 5 bases, with 13 bases between. CDR3 in amino acids: CASSQDGPGRETQYF. In DNA form, the CDR3 reads TGTGCCAGCAGCCAAGATGGCCCAGGGAGGGAGACCCAGTACTTC.

J is TRBJ2-1 and V is TRBV9; D may be TRBD1 or TRBD2 (5 bases each). Germline V gene sequence: CDR1 SGDLS, CDR2 YYNGEE. Trimming cost V 2 bases and J 0 bases, with 15 bases left between them. The CDR3 spans 17 residues. The CDR3 nucleotides are TGTGCCAGCAGCGTGTCCGGGACCCAAAGCTCCTACAATGAGCAGTTCTTC. Protein product: CASSVSGTQSSYNEQFF. Complete variable domain (other parts from reference TRBV9 and TRBJ2-1): DSGVTQTPKHLITATGQRVTLRCSPRSGDLSVYWYQQSLDQGLQFLIQYYNGEERAKGNILERFSAQQFPDLHSELNLSSLELGDSALYFCASSVSGTQSSYNEQFFGPGTRLTVL.

V usage is TRBV7-9 and J usage is TRBJ1-4, with 9 bases lining up with TRBD1. Germline V lookup: CDR1 SEHNR, CDR2 FQNEAQ (reference sequence). Losses at the gene ends were 5 bases for V and 7 bases for J; bases not matched to a gene: 8. The CDR3 is 15 residues long. The CDR3: CASSPRTGEGEKLFF. DNA for the CDR3: TGTGCCAGCAGCCCTCGGACAGGGGAGGGTGAAAAACTGTTTTTT.

This chain joins TRBV6-1 and TRBJ1-5, with no clear D. Looked up from germline, CDR1 is MNHNS and CDR2 is SASEGT. This CDR3 region has 13 residues. Deletions cut 11 bases from V and 1 base from J, with 12 bases between. The CDR3 loop reads CAGGVRSNQPQHF. CDR3 DNA sequence: TGTGCCGGCGGGGTGAGGAGCAATCAGCCCCAGCATTTT.

The chain recombines TRBV21-1 with TRBJ1-5; the table gives TRBD1 as D, unverified against the DNA. TRBV21-1 is tagged as a pseudogene. This CDR3 comprises 15 residues. CDR3 protein: CASQRQAPSNQPQHF. CDR3 DNA sequence: TGTGCCAGCCAGAGACAGGCTCCTAGCAATCAGCCCCAGCATTTT.

V gene TRBV6-6 combines with J gene TRBJ2-1; 12 bases match TRBD2. Germline lookup yields CDR1 MNHNY and CDR2 SVGAGI (reference sequence). This CDR3 contains 16 residues. J was trimmed by 3 bases and V by 4 bases; bases with no gene match: 4. The CDR3 region is CASSFTSGRSYNEQFF. The CDR3 region has the DNA TGTGCCAGCAGTTTTACTAGCGGGAGGAGCTACAATGAGCAGTTCTTC.

The chain recombines TRBV2 with TRBJ2-5; no clear D gene. Looked up from germline, CDR1 is SNHLY and CDR2 is FYNNEI. There are 13 residues in the CDR3. V lost 4 bases to trimming and J lost 3 bases, with 9 bases between them. CDR3 DNA: TGTGCCAGCAGTGTTCGGCAGAAAGAGACCCAGTACTTC. Amino acids: CASSVRQKETQYF.

This clone was seen only once. This sequence joins TRBV19 and TRBJ1-4; D may be TRBD1 (5 bases). V was trimmed by 5 bases and J by 4 bases, leaving 14 bases between them. Per germline, CDR1 LNHDA and CDR2 SQIVND (reference sequence). The CDR3 spans 15 residues. In DNA form, the CDR3 reads TGTGCCAGTAGTTCCCGGACACAGATTAATGAAAAACTGTTTTTT. Protein sequence: CASSSRTQINEKLFF. The full variable domain, with the rest looked up from reference TRBV19 and TRBJ1-4, is DGGITQSPKYLFRKEGQNVTLSCEQNLNHDAMYWYRQDPGQGLRLIYYSQIVNDFQKGDIAEGYSVSREKKESFPLTVTSAQKNPTAFYLCASSSRTQINEKLFFGSGTQLSVL.

The genes are TRBV28 and TRBJ2-7, with TRBD1 identical over 11 bases. CDR3 size: 15 residues. The V gene's germline CDR1 is MDHEN and CDR2 SYDVKM. With 10 bases clipped from V and 0 bases from J, the junction kept 8 bases outside the gene matches. CDR3: CATRRTGGNSYEQYF. In DNA form, the CDR3 reads TGTGCCACCCGAAGGACAGGGGGCAACTCCTACGAGCAGTACTTC.

The V and J genes are TRBV5-6 and TRBJ1-1; D possibly corresponds to TRBD1 (5 bases). CDR3 length: 14 amino acids. CDR1 and CDR2 (germline): SGHDT, YYEEEE. Trimming took 2 bases from V and 5 from J, leaving 13 bases between them. The chain's CDR3 is CASSLGSWGTEAFF. The CDR3 DNA follows: TGTGCCAGCAGCTTAGGCAGTTGGGGGACTGAAGCTTTCTTT.